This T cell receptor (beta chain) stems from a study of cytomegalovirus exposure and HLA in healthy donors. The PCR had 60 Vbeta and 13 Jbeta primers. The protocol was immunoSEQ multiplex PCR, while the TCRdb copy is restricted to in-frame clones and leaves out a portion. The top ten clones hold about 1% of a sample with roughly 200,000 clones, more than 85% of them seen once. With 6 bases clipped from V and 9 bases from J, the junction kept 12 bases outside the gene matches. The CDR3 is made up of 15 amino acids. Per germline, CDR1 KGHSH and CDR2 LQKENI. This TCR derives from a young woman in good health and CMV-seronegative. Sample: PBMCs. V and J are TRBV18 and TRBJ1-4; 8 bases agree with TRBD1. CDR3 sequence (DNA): TGTGCCAGCTCCACCGGGGGGACAGGCAGGAAAAAACTGTTTTTT. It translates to CASSTGGTGRKKLFF. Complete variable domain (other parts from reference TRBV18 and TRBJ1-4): NAGVMQNPRHLVRRRGQEARLRCSPMKGHSHVYWYRQLPEEGLKFMVYLQKENIIDESGMPKERFSAEFPKEGPSILRIQQVVRGDSAAYFCASSTGGTGRKKLFFGSGTQLSVL.